This TCR beta chain was captured by sequencing in a study of blood T cell repertoires in COVID-19. Study-wide background: Both acute and convalescent COVID-19 samples were obtained from the United States, Italy and Spain. PBMCs, B-cell-depleted T cells, or T cells provided the cDNA or gDNA that made up the material.

Source study methods: The assay estimated nucleated cells by amplifying reference gene primers. Using immunoSEQ multiplex PCR, the repertoire was profiled, and TCRdb retains in-frame clones only, with some absent. The V and J calls and clone size are taken from that table; D and trimming were inferred from the DNA. The sample records approximately 80,000 clones, around 89% being singletons. Germline loops: CDR1 SEHNR, CDR2 FQNEAQ (reference sequence). This CDR3 spans 14 amino acids. Trimming pared 6 bases from V and 4 bases from J, leaving 15 bases between. Sequences were obtained from peripheral blood. The source of this sequence is a human donor in a cohort sampled during active COVID-19. The gene calls are TRBV7-9 and TRBJ1-1; no definite D call. The DNA of the CDR3 is TGTGCCAGCAGTCCACACAGTGGTGTCACTGAAGCTTTCTTT. This codes for CASSPHSGVTEAFF.